The table lists the clone carrying this TCR beta chain with a count of one. The source of the sample is a study of blood T cell repertoires in COVID-19. Across the whole study: Acute and convalescent COVID-19 specimens originated in the United States, Italy and Spain. T cells, B-cell-depleted T cells, or PBMCs provided the cDNA or gDNA that served as material.

In the authors' methods: Estimated nucleated cell counts came from reference gene primer amplification. Repertoires were generated with immunoSEQ multiplex PCR, while TCRdb's copy carries only in-frame clones and drops some. The V and J calls and clone size come from that table; D and trimming were worked out from the DNA. The sample carries under 85,000 clones, 83% recorded once. CDR1 SNHLY and CDR2 FYNNEI come from the germline V gene. The V end was cut by 8 bases, the J end by 2 bases, with 14 bases between. The CDR3 has 14 amino acids. The sequencing sample was made of peripheral blood. The chain links TRBV2 to TRBJ2-3; tentative D call: TRBD2 (6 bases). The origin of this receptor is a man over 45 with active COVID-19. The CDR3 sequence: CASGGWRDTDTQYF. The CDR3 bases are TGTGCCAGCGGGGGGTGGAGAGACACAGATACGCAGTATTTT. The variable domain in full, completed from reference TRBV2 and TRBJ2-3, reads EPEVTQTPSHQVTQMGQEVILRCVPISNHLYFYWYRQILGQKVEFLVSFYNNEISEKSEIFDDQFSVERPDGSNFTLKIRSTKLEDSAMYFCASGGWRDTDTQYFGPGTRLTVL.